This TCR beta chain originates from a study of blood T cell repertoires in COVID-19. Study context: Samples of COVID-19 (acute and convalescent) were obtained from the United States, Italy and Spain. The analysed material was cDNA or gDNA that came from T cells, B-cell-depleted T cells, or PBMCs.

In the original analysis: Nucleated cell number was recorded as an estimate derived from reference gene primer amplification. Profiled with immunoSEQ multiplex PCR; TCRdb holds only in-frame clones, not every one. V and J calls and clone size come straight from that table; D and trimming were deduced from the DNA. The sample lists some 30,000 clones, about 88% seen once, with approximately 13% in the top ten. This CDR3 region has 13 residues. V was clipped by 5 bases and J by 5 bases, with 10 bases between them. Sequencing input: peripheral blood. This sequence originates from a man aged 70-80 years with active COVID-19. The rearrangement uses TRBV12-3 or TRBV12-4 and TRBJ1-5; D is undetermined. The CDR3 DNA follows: TGTGCCAGCAGTGAGCAACCCGATCAGCCCCAGCATTTT. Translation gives CASSEQPDQPQHF.